Below, 27 T cell receptor beta chains from the same sample are listed, as sequenced in a study of Ad26.COV2.S vaccination and SARS-CoV-2 variants. Treatment denoted: 15 to 20 received Ad26.COV2.S at low or high dose, single or two shots; several received placebo; per-sample allocation not given. The investigators took samples on day 63 after the first vaccine or placebo injection. Some clones are missing from TCRdb's copy, which holds only in-frame ones; the method was immunoSEQ multiplex PCR. The table has under 400,000 clones, around nine tenths seen once. This sample comprised peripheral blood, obtained in a trial of Ad26.COV2.S vaccine versus placebo. The receptors were gathered from a person aged 18-65 years who received the Ad26.COV2.S COVID-19 vaccine or a placebo.

This clone showed up just a few times. CDR3 amino acids: CASSLHRSQPQHF. In nucleotides, the CDR3 is TGCGCCAGCAGCCTCCATCGAAGCCAGCCCCAGCATTTT. This chain uses TRBV4-1 with TRBJ1-5; no firm D call. CDR3 length: 13 residues. The V end lost 4 bases, the J end lost 7 bases, and 11 bases lay between the germline ends. Per germline, CDR1 MGHRA and CDR2 YSYEKL.

The chain has TRBV30 and TRBJ2-1, with 8 bases aligning to TRBD2. Unmatched junction bases numbered 12, after V lost 0 bases and J lost 14 bases. Per germline, CDR1 GTSNPN and CDR2 SVGIG (reference sequence). This CDR3 has 14 amino acids. The CDR3 reads CAWSVDVTGGPEFF. The CDR3 nucleotides are TGTGCCTGGAGTGTAGATGTAACGGGGGGGCCGGAGTTCTTC. Together with reference TRBV30 and TRBJ2-1, the CDR3 gives the full variable domain: SQTIHQWPATLVQPVGSPLSLECTVEGTSNPNLYWYRQAAGRGLQLLFYSVGIGQISSEVPQNLSASRPQDRQFILSSKKLLLSDSGFYLCAWSVDVTGGPEFFGPGTRLTVL.

J is TRBJ2-7 and V is TRBV5-1, with D uncertain. The CDR3 is made up of 16 amino acids. V was shortened by 0 bases and J by 2 bases, with 15 bases between the two germline ends. Germline lookup yields CDR1 SGHRS and CDR2 YFSETQ. CDR3 nucleotide sequence: TGCGCCAGCAGCTTGGTTATCCGGCCGGAGACCTACGAGCAGTACTTC. It encodes CASSLVIRPETYEQYF.

This chain joins TRBV7-3 and TRBJ1-6; TRBD1 is a possible D gene (6 bases). Trimming removed 4 bases from V and 9 bases from J, with 13 bases in between. Germline V CDR1 and CDR2: SGHTA, FQGTGA. CDR3 size: 14 residues. CDR3 bases: TGTGCCAGCAGCTCCACAGGGATGGGTTCACCCCTCCACTTT. Translated, it gives CASSSTGMGSPLHF.

The genes are TRBV30 and TRBJ1-6; D is perhaps TRBD1 (6 bases). The CDR3 loop spans 16 amino acids. Trimming removed 2 bases at V and 8 bases at J, with 19 bases between. From germline, CDR1 is GTSNPN and CDR2 SVGIG (reference sequence). The CDR3 is CAWSRPTGGVDSPLHF. The CDR3 bases are TGTGCCTGGAGTCGGCCAACGGGGGGCGTTGATTCACCCCTCCACTTT.

The chain recombines TRBV19 with TRBJ1-2, with D unresolved. CDR1 is LNHDA and CDR2 is SQIVND in the germline V gene (reference sequence). Trimming took 5 bases from V and 3 from J, leaving 10 bases between them. The CDR3 extends over 13 amino acids. The CDR3 spells CASSSTDHYGYTF. CDR3 DNA sequence: TGTGCCAGTAGTTCGACGGACCACTATGGCTACACCTTC.

The rearrangement links TRBV4-2 to TRBJ2-2; D remains unclear. The CDR3 has 16 amino acids. CDR1 and CDR2 (germline): LGHNA, YNFKEQ. V was cut by 3 bases and J by 0 bases, with 11 bases left in between. The CDR3 sequence is CASSQKVSTNTGELFF. The DNA for the CDR3 is TGTGCCAGCAGCCAGAAAGTCTCCACGAACACCGGGGAGCTGTTTTTT.

The V gene is TRBV15, the J gene TRBJ1-6; unclear D gene. The V end lost 7 bases, the J end lost 6 bases, and 13 bases lay between the germline ends. The length of the CDR3 is 14 residues. CDR1 and CDR2 from the germline V gene are LNHNV and YYDKDF (reference sequence). The CDR3 region is CATTPSGSNSPLHF. The CDR3 DNA follows: TGTGCCACCACGCCCTCGGGAAGTAATTCACCCCTCCACTTT.

The chain recombines TRBV27 with TRBJ1-2; D is uncertain. The V end lost 1 base, the J end lost 6 bases, and 15 bases lay between the germline ends. The CDR3 has 15 residues. The germline V gene has CDR1 MNHEY and CDR2 SMNVEV (reference sequence). The CDR3 loop reads CASSLYGPAYNGYTF. DNA of the CDR3: TGTGCCAGCAGTTTATACGGGCCTGCCTACAATGGCTACACCTTC.

The rearrangement joins TRBV7-2 to TRBJ2-5, with D perhaps TRBD1 (6 bases). Trimming removed 0 bases from V and 5 bases from J, with 19 bases in between. The CDR3 is 17 residues long. Germline CDR1 reads SGHTA; CDR2 reads FQGNSA. For the CDR3, the DNA is TGTGCCAGCAGCTTAGCTTCTCCGCGAGGGGGTATGGAGACCCAGTACTTC. Translated: CASSLASPRGGMETQYF.

This clone turned up a few times. V and J are TRBV6-6 and TRBJ1-2; D is ambiguous. Germline V gene data show CDR1 as MNHNY and CDR2 as SVGAGI (reference sequence). V was trimmed by 7 bases and J by 0 bases, leaving 18 bases between them. The CDR3 sequence is 16 residues long. The CDR3 spells CASTLGKDRANYGYTF. CDR3 nucleotide sequence: TGTGCCAGCACTTTAGGGAAGGATCGGGCTAACTATGGCTACACCTTC.

The chain uses TRBV6-6 and TRBJ1-1, with D unclear. The V end was cut by 2 bases, the J end by 3 bases, with 7 bases between. The CDR3 is made up of 13 amino acids. Germline CDR1 reads MNHNY; CDR2 reads SVGAGI (reference sequence). Here the CDR3 reads CASSYPRDTEAFF. In nucleotides, the CDR3 is TGTGCCAGCAGTTACCCGAGGGACACTGAAGCTTTCTTT.

The chain carries TRBV6-6 and TRBJ2-1, with D unresolved. CDR3 length: 11 amino acids. The germline V and J ends were trimmed by 2 bases and 8 bases, with 4 bases remaining between them. Germline V gene sequence: CDR1 MNHNY, CDR2 SVGAGI (reference sequence). CDR3 loop: CASSYSHEQFF. The CDR3 coding sequence is TGTGCCAGCAGTTACAGCCATGAGCAGTTCTTC.

V and J are TRBV11-2 and TRBJ2-3, with D possibly TRBD2 on 6 matching bases. CDR1 and CDR2 from the germline V gene are SGHAT and FQNNGV. With 5 bases removed from V and 0 bases from J, the gap between germline ends came to 12 bases. The CDR3 covers 15 residues. Here the CDR3 DNA reads TGTGCCAGCAGCACCCTCGGGACTAGCACAGATACGCAGTATTTT. Amino acid sequence: CASSTLGTSTDTQYF.

The chain employs TRBV19 and TRBJ1-1; 9 bases line up with TRBD1. V trimming: 5 bases; J trimming: 5 bases; junction bases outside the gene matches: 15. CDR1 and CDR2 (germline): LNHDA, SQIVND (reference sequence). The CDR3 loop spans 17 amino acids. This CDR3 is CASSPRGQGSRRTEAFF. The CDR3 DNA reads TGTGCCAGTAGTCCGAGGGGACAGGGTTCTCGGCGGACTGAAGCTTTCTTT.

CDR3 protein: CASSQEFPGAYSGNTIYF. The CDR3 bases are TGCGCCAGCAGCCAAGAGTTCCCAGGGGCTTACTCTGGAAACACCATATATTTT. The gene calls are TRBV4-3 and TRBJ1-3; TRBD1 might be the D (6 bases). V gave up 0 bases and J gave up 0 bases, with 15 bases separating them. From germline, CDR1 is LGHNA and CDR2 YSLEER. The CDR3 covers 18 residues.

This clone was seen once. The CDR3 coding sequence is TGCGCCAGCAGCCAAGATGGACAGGGCCGACAAGAGACCCAGTACTTC. This translates into CASSQDGQGRQETQYF. The J gene is TRBJ2-5, the V gene TRBV4-3; the match to TRBD1 covers 8 bases. Looked up from germline, CDR1 is LGHNA and CDR2 is YSLEER. V was pared by 0 bases and J by 2 bases, with 5 bases of the junction left unmatched. This CDR3 comprises 16 residues.

The rearrangement joins TRBV29-1 to TRBJ1-1; D unclear. CDR1 and CDR2 from the germline V gene are SQVTM and ANQGSEA. The CDR3 is 13 residues long. Trimming left V 4 bases short and J 4 bases short, with 13 bases between. The CDR3 loop is CSVGGRVGTEAFF. The CDR3 DNA reads TGCAGCGTTGGAGGGCGGGTTGGCACTGAAGCTTTCTTT.

The chain joins TRBV3-1 (or the pseudogene TRBV3-2) to TRBJ2-2; 7 bases map to TRBD1. The CDR3 consists of 18 residues. Germline CDR1 LGHDT, CDR2 YNNKEL (reference sequence). The V and J ends lost 7 bases and 0 bases, in that order; junction bases with no gene match: 14. The CDR3 spells CASTPDRTLFANTGELFF. The CDR3 region has the DNA TGTGCCAGCACCCCGGACAGGACCCTCTTCGCGAACACCGGGGAGCTGTTTTTT.

The genes are TRBV30 and TRBJ2-5; weak D call: TRBD2 (6 bases). V gave up 3 bases and J gave up 4 bases, with 9 bases separating them. Germline CDR1 and CDR2: GTSNPN and SVGIG (reference sequence). CDR3 size: 12 residues. The CDR3 loop is CAWRSGGETQYF. CDR3 coding DNA: TGTGCCTGGAGATCCGGGGGAGAGACCCAGTACTTC.

This chain joins TRBV3-1 (or the pseudogene TRBV3-2) and TRBJ2-7; TRBD2 aligns across 10 bases. With 3 bases clipped from V and 2 bases from J, the junction kept 10 bases outside the gene matches. Germline V gene lookup returns CDR1 LGHDT and CDR2 YNNKEL (reference sequence). CDR3 length: 17 amino acids. CDR3 in DNA: TGTGCCAGCAGCCATTTACGAGGGACTAGCGCCGCCTACGAGCAGTACTTC. It specifies CASSHLRGTSAAYEQYF.

The rearrangement joins TRBV5-1 to TRBJ2-7, with 7 bases fitting TRBD1. Germline V gives CDR1 SGHRS, CDR2 YFSETQ. The CDR3 length is 14 residues. V dropped 0 bases and J dropped 2; count of bases not matched to a gene: 2. The CDR3 DNA follows: TGCGCCAGCAGCTTGGATCAGGGGGCCTACGAGCAGTACTTC. Amino acid sequence: CASSLDQGAYEQYF.

The rearrangement links TRBV10-3 to TRBJ2-2; 8 nucleotides line up with TRBD2. Germline V CDR1 and CDR2: ENHRY, SYGVKD. The CDR3 sequence is 16 residues long. V lost 3 bases to trimming and J lost 6 bases; unmatched junction nucleotides: 9. CDR3 DNA sequence: TGTGCCATCAGTGAAGGCCGGGGGGGGCCCCCCGGGGAGCTGTTTTTT. It encodes CAISEGRGGPPGELFF.

The V call is TRBV9, the J call TRBJ2-5; the D gene is possibly TRBD2 (6 bases). The CDR3 is made up of 16 amino acids. V shed 4 bases and J shed 4 bases, with 20 bases lying between them. CDR1 is SGDLS and CDR2 is YYNGEE in the germline V gene. CDR3: CASSTRGRMERETQYF. As DNA, the CDR3 is TGTGCCAGCAGCACCAGAGGGAGGATGGAGCGAGAGACCCAGTACTTC. The full variable domain, in which reference TRBV9 and TRBJ2-5 provide the parts outside the CDR3, is DSGVTQTPKHLITATGQRVTLRCSPRSGDLSVYWYQQSLDQGLQFLIQYYNGEERAKGNILERFSAQQFPDLHSELNLSSLELGDSALYFCASSTRGRMERETQYFGPGTRLLVL.

This chain joins TRBV9 and TRBJ2-5; 11 nucleotides agree with TRBD2. The CDR3 runs to 16 residues. CDR1 is SGDLS, CDR2 YYNGEE, per germline. The V and J ends lost 4 bases and 5 bases, in that order; junction bases with no gene match: 10. CDR3 amino acids: CASSPGSGGAVETQYF. CDR3 nucleotides: TGTGCCAGCAGCCCAGGTAGCGGGGGGGCCGTGGAGACCCAGTACTTC.

This clone occurred once. The chain joins TRBV7-8 to TRBJ1-4; D is uncertain. Looked up from germline, CDR1 is SGHVS and CDR2 is FQNEAQ. V was trimmed by 0 bases and J by 7 bases, leaving 9 bases between them. The CDR3 totals 14 residues. The CDR3 spells CASSLAPRPEKLFF. The CDR3 DNA follows: TGTGCCAGCAGCTTAGCACCTAGACCTGAAAAACTGTTTTTT. Using reference TRBV7-8 and TRBJ1-4 for the parts outside the CDR3, the full variable domain is GAGVSQSPRYKVAKRGQDVALRCDPISGHVSLFWYQQALGQGPEFLTYFQNEAQLDKSGLPSDRFFAERPEGSVSTLKIQRTQQEDSAVYLCASSLAPRPEKLFFGSGTQLSVL.

The J gene is TRBJ1-4, the V gene TRBV18; TRBD1 is a possible D gene (5 bases). V was clipped by 3 bases and J by 0 bases, with 20 bases between them. This CDR3 contains 19 residues. Per germline, CDR1 KGHSH and CDR2 LQKENI. CDR3 loop: CASSPGRGGMTATNEKLFF. CDR3 DNA: TGTGCCAGCTCACCGGGGCGGGGTGGTATGACCGCAACTAATGAAAAACTGTTTTTT.